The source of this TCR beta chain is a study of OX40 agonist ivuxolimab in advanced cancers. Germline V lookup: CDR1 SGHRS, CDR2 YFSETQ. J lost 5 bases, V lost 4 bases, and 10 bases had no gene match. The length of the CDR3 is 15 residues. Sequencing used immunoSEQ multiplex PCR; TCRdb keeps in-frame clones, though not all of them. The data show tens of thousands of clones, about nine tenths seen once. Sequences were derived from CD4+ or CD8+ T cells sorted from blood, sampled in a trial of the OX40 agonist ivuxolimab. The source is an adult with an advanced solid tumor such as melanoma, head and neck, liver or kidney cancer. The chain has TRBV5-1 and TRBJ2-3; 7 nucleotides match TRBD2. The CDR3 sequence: CASSRSGALGDTQYF. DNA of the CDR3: TGCGCCAGCAGCAGAAGCGGGGCCTTGGGAGATACGCAGTATTTT.